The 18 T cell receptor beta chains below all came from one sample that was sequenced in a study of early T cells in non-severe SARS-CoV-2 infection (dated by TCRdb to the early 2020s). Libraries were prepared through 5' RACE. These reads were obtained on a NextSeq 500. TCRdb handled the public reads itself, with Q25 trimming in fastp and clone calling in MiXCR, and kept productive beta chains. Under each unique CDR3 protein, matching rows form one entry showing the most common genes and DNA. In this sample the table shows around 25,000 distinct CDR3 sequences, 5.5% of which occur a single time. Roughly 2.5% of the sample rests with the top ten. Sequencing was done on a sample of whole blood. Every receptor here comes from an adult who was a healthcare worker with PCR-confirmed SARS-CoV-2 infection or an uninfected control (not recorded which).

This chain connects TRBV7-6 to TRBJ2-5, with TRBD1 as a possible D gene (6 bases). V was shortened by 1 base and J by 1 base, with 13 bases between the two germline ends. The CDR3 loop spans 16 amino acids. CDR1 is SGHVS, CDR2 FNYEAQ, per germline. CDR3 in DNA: TGTGCCAGCAGCTTAGGAAGGGGCAGGGGCCAAGAGACCCAGTACTTC. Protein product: CASSLGRGRGQETQYF.

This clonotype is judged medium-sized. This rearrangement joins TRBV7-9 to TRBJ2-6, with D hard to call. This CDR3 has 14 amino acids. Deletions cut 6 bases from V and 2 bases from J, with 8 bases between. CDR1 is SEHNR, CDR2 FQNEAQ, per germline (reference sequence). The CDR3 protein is CASSQATGANVLTF. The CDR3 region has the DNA TGTGCCAGCAGTCAGGCTACTGGGGCCAACGTCCTGACTTTC.

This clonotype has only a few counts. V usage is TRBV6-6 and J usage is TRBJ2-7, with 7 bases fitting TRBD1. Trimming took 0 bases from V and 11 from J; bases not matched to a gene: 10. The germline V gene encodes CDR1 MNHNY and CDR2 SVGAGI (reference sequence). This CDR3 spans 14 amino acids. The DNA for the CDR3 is TGTGCCAGCAGTTACTCGATCCTTGGCCAGGGGGAGTACTTC. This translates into CASSYSILGQGEYF.

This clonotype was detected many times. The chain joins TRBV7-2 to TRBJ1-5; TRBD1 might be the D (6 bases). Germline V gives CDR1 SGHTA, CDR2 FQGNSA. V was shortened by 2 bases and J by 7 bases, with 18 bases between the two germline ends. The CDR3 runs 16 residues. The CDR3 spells CASSLSPGGARQPQHF. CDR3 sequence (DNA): TGTGCCAGCAGCTTAAGCCCCGGGGGCGCTAGGCAGCCCCAGCATTTT.

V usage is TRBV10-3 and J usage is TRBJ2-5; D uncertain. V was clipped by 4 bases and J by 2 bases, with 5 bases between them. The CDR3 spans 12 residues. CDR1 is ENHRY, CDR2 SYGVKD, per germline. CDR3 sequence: CAISAEQETQYF. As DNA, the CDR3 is TGTGCCATCAGTGCAGAGCAAGAGACCCAGTACTTC.

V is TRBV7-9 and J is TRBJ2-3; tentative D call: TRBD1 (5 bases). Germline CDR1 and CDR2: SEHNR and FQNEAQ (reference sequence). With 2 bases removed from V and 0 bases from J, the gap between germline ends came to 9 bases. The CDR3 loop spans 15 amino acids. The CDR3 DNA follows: TGTGCCAGCAGCTTACAGGGTCCTAGCACAGATACGCAGTATTTT. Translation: CASSLQGPSTDTQYF.

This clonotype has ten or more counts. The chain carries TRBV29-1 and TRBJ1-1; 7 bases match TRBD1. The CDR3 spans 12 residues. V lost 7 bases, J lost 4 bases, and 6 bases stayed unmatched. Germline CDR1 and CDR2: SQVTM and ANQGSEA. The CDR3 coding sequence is TGCAGCGCCGAGGAGGGGGCCACTGAAGCTTTCTTT. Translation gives CSAEEGATEAFF.

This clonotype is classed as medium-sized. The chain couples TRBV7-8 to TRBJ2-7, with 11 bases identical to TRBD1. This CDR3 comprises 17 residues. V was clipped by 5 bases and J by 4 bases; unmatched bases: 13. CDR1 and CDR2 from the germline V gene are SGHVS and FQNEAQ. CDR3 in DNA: TGTGCCAGCAGCCTAGGAGGACAGGGGGCAGGTCGATACGAGCAGTACTTC. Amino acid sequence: CASSLGGQGAGRYEQYF.

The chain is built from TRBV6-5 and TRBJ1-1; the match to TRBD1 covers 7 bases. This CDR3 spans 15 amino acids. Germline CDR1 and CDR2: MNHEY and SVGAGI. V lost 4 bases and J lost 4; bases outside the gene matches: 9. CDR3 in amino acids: CASSSRDSRGTEAFF. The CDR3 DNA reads TGTGCCAGCAGTTCCCGGGACAGTCGGGGCACTGAAGCTTTCTTT.

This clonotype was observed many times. CDR3 DNA sequence: TGCGCCAGCAGCATCTCCAGGAATATCGCATATGGCTACACCTTC. This translates into CASSISRNIAYGYTF. The V gene is TRBV5-1, the J gene TRBJ1-2; D remains ambiguous. The V end was cut by 4 bases, the J end by 5 bases, with 18 bases between. This CDR3 spans 15 amino acids. Germline loops: CDR1 SGHRS, CDR2 YFSETQ.

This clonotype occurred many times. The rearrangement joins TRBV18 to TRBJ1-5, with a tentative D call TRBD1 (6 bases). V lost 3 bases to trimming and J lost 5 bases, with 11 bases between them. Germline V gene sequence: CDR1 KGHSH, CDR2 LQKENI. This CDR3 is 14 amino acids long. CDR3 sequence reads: CASSPQKGDQPQHF. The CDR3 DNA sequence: TGTGCCAGCTCACCCCAAAAGGGGGATCAGCCCCAGCATTTT.

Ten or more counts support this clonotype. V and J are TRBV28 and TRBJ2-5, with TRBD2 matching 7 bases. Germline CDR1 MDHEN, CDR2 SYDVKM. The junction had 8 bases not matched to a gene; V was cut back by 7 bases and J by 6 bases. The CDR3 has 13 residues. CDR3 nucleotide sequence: TGTGCCAGCACCCGAAGCGGGGAACAGACCCAGTACTTC. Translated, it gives CASTRSGEQTQYF. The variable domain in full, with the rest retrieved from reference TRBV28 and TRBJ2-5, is DVKVTQSSRYLVKRTGEKVFLECVQDMDHENMFWYRQDPGLGLRLIYFSYDVKMKEKGDIPEGYSVSREKKERFSLILESASTNQTSMYLCASTRSGEQTQYFGPGTRLLVL.

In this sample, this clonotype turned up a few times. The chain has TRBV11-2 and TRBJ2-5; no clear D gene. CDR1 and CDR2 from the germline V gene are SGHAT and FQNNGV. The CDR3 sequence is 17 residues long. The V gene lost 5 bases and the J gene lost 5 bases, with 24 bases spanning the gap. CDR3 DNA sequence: TGTGCCAGCAGCCGTCGGGTTTCACCCCCCCAAGTCGAGACCCAGTACTTC. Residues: CASSRRVSPPQVETQYF. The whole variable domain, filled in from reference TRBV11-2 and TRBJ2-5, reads EAGVAQSPRYKIIEKRQSVAFWCNPISGHATLYWYQQILGQGPKLLIQFQNNGVVDDSQLPKDRFSAERLKGVDSTLKIQPAKLEDSAVYLCASSRRVSPPQVETQYFGPGTRLLVL.

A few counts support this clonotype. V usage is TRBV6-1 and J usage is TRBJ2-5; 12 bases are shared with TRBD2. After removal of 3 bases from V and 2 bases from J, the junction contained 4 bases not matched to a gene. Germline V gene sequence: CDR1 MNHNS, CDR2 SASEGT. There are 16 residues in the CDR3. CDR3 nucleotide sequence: TGTGCCAGCAGTGAGCTAGCGGGGGGGCCACAAGAGACCCAGTACTTC. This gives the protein CASSELAGGPQETQYF.

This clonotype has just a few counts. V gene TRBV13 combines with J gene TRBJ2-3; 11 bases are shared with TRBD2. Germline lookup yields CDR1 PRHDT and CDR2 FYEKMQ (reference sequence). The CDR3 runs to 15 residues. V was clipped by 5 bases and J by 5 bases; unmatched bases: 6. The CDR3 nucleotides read TGTGCCAGCAGCGCAACCGGGACTAGCGGAGATACGCAGTATTTT. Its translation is CASSATGTSGDTQYF.

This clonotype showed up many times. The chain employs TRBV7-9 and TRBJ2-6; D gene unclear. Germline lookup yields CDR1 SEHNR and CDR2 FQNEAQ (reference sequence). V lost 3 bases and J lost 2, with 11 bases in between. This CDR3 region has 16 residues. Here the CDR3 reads CASSFRGRTGANVLTF. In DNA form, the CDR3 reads TGTGCCAGCAGCTTTCGTGGCAGGACTGGGGCCAACGTCCTGACTTTC.

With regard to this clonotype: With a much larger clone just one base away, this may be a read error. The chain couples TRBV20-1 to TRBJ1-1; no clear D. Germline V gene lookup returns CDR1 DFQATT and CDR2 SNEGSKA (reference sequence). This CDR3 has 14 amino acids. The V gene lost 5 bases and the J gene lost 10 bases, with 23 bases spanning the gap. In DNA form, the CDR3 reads TGCAGTGCTCCCGGGGAGTCCACGATGGGAGTAGCTTTCTTT. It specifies CSAPGESTMGVAFF.

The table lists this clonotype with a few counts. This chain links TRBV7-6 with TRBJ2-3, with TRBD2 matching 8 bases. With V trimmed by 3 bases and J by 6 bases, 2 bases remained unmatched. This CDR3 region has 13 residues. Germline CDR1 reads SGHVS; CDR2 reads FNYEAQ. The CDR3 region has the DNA TGTGCCAGCAGCTTCGGGGGGGACGATACGCAGTATTTT. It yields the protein CASSFGGDDTQYF.